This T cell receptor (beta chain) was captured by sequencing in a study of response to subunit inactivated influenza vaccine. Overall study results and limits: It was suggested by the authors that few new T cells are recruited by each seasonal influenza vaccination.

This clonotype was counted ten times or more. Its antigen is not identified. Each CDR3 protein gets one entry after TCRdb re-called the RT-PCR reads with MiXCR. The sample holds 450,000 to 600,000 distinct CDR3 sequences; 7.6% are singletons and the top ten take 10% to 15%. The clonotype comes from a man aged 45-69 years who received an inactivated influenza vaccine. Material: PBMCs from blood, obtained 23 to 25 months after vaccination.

Here the CDR3 DNA reads TGTGCCACCAGTGGTGCGGGCAATGAGCAGTTCTTC. Residues: CATSGAGNEQFF. This chain joins TRBV24-1 and TRBJ2-1, with D possibly being TRBD2 (5 bases). Germline CDR1 reads KGHDR; CDR2 reads SFDVKD. Trimming removed 5 bases at V and 6 bases at J, with 7 bases between. This CDR3 is built from 12 residues.